This T cell receptor beta chain derives from a study of control samples from healthy donors and cancer patients (dated by TCRdb to about 2020). About this clone: No cognate antigen has been identified for it. Base qualities are not at hand, and no much larger clone is one base apart.

Receptors were amplified or captured by the immunoSEQ multiplex PCR assay. In its TCRdb copy, this immuneACCESS table keeps in-frame sequences only and misses some clones. Where compared with another copy, unresolved V genes explain less than half of these, and the others have no known cause. In this sample the table shows about 63,000 clones, 65% to 90% of which occur a single time. Clones ranked in the top ten supply roughly 6% of the sample. The sequence was collected from a man aged 35-49 years in good health. What was sequenced was blood.

The CDR3 corresponds to CASSLEGYYGYTF. The nucleotides read TGTGCCAGCAGCTTGGAGGGATACTATGGCTACACCTTC. The V and J genes are TRBV5-6 and TRBJ1-2; no D gene is confidently identified. CDR1 and CDR2, looked up from the germline V gene, are SGHDT and YYEEEE. Taken from cysteine to phenylalanine, the CDR3 has 13 residues. The sequence is cut down to CDR3 DNA, 39 bases in frame from base 1. Cut back by 0 bases and 3 bases, the V and J ends lie 6 bases apart.